The T cell receptor (beta chain) under discussion was sequenced for a study of shared clonotypes between healthy human individuals. This CDR3 spans 15 amino acids. With 3 bases removed from V and 0 bases from J, the gap between germline ends came to 11 bases. In germline, CDR1 is MNHEY, CDR2 SMNVEV (reference sequence). This was a deep-level run. Clones were read by immunoSEQ multiplex PCR, and TCRdb kept only the in-frame ones, dropping some. The sample carries 1,500,000 or so clones, approximately 98.5% recorded once. The chain couples TRBV27 to TRBJ1-1; possible D gene TRBD1, 6 bases. The TCR comes from a man between 25 and 39 years old in good health. The specimen was naive CD4+ T cells sorted from blood. Subset given: CD45RA+ positively selected. The CDR3 region is CASSFDRTMNTEAFF. The CDR3, as DNA: TGTGCCAGCAGTTTTGACAGGACTATGAACACTGAAGCTTTCTTT.